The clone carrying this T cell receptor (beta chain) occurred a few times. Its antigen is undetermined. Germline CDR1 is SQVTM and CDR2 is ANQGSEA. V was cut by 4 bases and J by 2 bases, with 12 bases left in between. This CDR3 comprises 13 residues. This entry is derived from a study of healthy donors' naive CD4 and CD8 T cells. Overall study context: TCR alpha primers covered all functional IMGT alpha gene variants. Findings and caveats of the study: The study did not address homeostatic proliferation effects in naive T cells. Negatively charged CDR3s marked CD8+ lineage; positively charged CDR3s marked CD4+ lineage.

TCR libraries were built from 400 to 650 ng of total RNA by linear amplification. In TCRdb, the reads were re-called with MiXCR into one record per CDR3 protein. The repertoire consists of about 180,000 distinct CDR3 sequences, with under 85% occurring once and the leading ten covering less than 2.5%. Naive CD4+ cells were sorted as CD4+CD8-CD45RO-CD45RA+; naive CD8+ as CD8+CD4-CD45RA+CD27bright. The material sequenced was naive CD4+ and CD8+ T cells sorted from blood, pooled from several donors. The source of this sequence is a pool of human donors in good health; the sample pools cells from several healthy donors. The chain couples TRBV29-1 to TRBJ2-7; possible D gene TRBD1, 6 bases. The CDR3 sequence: CSVVEDSTYEQYF. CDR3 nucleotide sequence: TGCAGCGTTGTTGAGGACAGCACCTACGAGCAGTACTTC.